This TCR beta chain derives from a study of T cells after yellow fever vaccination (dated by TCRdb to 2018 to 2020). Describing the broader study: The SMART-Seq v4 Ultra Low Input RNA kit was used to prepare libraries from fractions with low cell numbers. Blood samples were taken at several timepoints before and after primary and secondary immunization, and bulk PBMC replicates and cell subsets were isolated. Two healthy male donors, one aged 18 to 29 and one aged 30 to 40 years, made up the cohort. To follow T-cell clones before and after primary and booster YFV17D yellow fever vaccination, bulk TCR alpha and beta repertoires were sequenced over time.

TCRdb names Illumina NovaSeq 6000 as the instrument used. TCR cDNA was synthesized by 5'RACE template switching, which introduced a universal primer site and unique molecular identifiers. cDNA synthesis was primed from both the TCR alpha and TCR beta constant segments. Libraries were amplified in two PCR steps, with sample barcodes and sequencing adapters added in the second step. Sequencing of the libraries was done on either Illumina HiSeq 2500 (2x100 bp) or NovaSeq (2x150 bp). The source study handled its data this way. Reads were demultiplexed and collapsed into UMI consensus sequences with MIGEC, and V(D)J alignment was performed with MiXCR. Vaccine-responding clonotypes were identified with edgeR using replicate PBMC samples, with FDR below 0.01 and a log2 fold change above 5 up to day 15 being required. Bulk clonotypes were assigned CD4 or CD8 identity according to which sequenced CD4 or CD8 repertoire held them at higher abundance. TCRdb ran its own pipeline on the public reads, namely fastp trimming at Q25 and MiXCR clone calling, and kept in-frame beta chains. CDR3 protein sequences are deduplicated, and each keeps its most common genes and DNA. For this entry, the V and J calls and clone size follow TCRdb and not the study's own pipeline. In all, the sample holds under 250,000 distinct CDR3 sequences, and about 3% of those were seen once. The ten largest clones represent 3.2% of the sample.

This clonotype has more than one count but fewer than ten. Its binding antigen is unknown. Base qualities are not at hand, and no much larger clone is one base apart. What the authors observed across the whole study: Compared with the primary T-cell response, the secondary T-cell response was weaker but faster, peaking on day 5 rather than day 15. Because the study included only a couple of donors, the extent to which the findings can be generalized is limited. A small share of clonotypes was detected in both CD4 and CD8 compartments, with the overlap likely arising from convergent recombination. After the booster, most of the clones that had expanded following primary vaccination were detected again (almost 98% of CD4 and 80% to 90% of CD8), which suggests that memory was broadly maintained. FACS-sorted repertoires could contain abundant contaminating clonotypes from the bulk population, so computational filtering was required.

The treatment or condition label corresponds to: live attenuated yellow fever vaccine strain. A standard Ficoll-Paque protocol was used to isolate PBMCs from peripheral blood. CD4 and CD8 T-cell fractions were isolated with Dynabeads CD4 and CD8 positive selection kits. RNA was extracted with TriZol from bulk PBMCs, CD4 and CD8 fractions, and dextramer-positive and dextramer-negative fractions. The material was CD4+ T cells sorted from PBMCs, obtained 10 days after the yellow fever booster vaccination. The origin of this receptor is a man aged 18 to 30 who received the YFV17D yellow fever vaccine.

The CDR3 region: CASSLGVAGGQETQYF. The DNA sequence is as follows: TGCGCCAGCAGCTTAGGGGTAGCGGGGGGTCAAGAGACCCAGTACTTC. The rearrangement joined TRBV5-1 to TRBJ2-5; TRBD2 matches 10 bases in the middle. Ends trimmed: V by 2 bases, J by 2 bases; bases unmatched to a gene: 6. CDR1 and CDR2 were assigned from the germline V gene as SGHRS and YFSETQ. Counted from cysteine to phenylalanine, this CDR3 has 16 amino acids. Here the CDR3 DNA is all that survives: 48 bases in frame from base 1. With all but the CDR3 taken from the reference TRBV5-1 and TRBJ2-5 genes, the full variable domain is: KAGVTQTPRYLIKTRGQQVTLSCSPISGHRSVSWYQQTPGQGLQFLFEYFSETQRNKGNFPGRFSGRQFSNSRSEMNVSTLELGDSALYLCASSLGVAGGQETQYFGPGTRLLVL.